Listed below are T cell receptor beta chains from one sample, sequenced in a study of CD8 T cells in ankylosing spondylitis. MiXCR, run by TCRdb on the 5' RACE reads, gives a single entry per CDR3 protein. The sample holds about 92,000 distinct CDR3 sequences, around 9.4% seen once. The specimen was blood, either unsorted or a sorted T cell fraction (not recorded which). These receptors came from a male donor with ankylosing spondylitis or in good health (not recorded which). Each CDR3 is given without its conserved first and last residue. The order of the fields is V gene, J gene, clone size, CDR3 protein. Clone size is stated in some rows and not others, as once, few, many or a class when expanded.

TRBV5-1	TRBJ2-3	many	ASSFDGLAASTDTQF
TRBV20-1	TRBJ2-7	many	SASPRSDGY
TRBV5-1	TRBJ2-5	many	ASSLGLLAGKETQY
TRBV28	TRBJ2-1	many	ASLAHSYNEQF
TRBV9	TRBJ1-2	many	ASSVAGNYGYT
TRBV16	TRBJ2-3	many	ASSTGTAFVDTQY
TRBV11-2	TRBJ2-3	NA	ASSLVVAGLSTDTQY
TRBV14	TRBJ2-7	few	ASSQSPGTEDEQY
TRBV7-9	TRBJ2-1	many	ASSLDDSSYNEQF
TRBV12-3/TRBV12-4	TRBJ1-5	many	ASSNQPGPNSNQPQH
TRBV4-1	TRBJ1-3	many	ASSLAGQAGNTIY
TRBV5-1	TRBJ1-1	many	ASRTGTRHTEAF
TRBV7-9	TRBJ2-7	few	ASSLGAYEQY
TRBV7-9	TRBJ2-2	few	ASSSQALTGELF
TRBV6-1	TRBJ2-2	NA	ASSELLAGGAGELF
TRBV7-2	TRBJ2-1	NA	ASSPRRDWADNEQF
TRBV6-1	TRBJ1-6	few	ASSDAGHIYNSPLH
TRBV6-1	TRBJ2-1	many	ASSEEGRTYNEQF
TRBV15	TRBJ1-3	many	ATSLNGGSGNTIY
TRBV20-1	TRBJ2-1	many	SASGVAGGIYNEQF
TRBV10-3	TRBJ1-6	many	AISDGSAGGLNSPLH
TRBV12-3/TRBV12-4	TRBJ2-2	NA	ASSFVGELF
TRBV25-1	TRBJ2-1	many	ASSDTGTYNEQF
TRBV6-5	TRBJ2-2	many	ASSYSWDRDFPGELF